This entry is about one T cell receptor beta chain. What it binds is not known. This sample is part of a study of beta chain features in type 1 diabetes. The overall study: Cell yields, age and gender were similar between patients and healthy donors. Study-wide results and limits: Significant though moderate, a shortening of TCRB CDR3s appeared in all four CD4+ subsets of Type 1 diabetes patients.

CD4+ naive, central memory, regulatory and stem cell-like memory cells were sorted via CD45RO/CCR7/CD25/CD127/CD95/CD27. Since all of the isolated RNA was reverse transcribed, expressed TCRB transcripts were what got sequenced. Assay: immunoSEQ multiplex PCR; the TCRdb copy retains only in-frame clones and omits some. The sample shows 640,000 or so clones, around 15% of them seen only once. V shed 0 bases and J shed 0 bases, with 12 bases lying between them. Germline V gene lookup returns CDR1 SGHRS and CDR2 YFSETQ. CDR3 length: 16 residues. The rearrangement joins TRBV5-1 to TRBJ1-1; tentatively, D is TRBD1 (5 bases). This TCR derives from a man aged 18 to 30 with type 1 diabetes. The source material was naive CD4+ T cells from blood. DNA for the CDR3: TGCGCCAGCAGCTTGGCCACGGGACGGATGAACACTGAAGCTTTCTTT. Translated, it gives CASSLATGRMNTEAFF.